This TCR beta chain is drawn from a study of cytomegalovirus exposure and HLA in healthy donors. Study context: In an earlier analysis, 90 million to 120 million unique TCR beta sequences were found from about 180 million T cells. Falling in the Caucasian-associated ancestry cluster were about 80% of approximately 400 genotyped donors.

Study findings and constraints: A missense variant in DCLRE1C was later tied to TCR beta V- and J-gene trimming. Many donors shared some public TCRs, even though most TCR sequences were rare.

This PCR relied on a set of 60 Vbeta primers and 13 Jbeta primers. The data were produced by immunoSEQ multiplex PCR, yet TCRdb's version contains in-frame clones alone and is incomplete. The sample lists 250,000 to 350,000 clones, roughly 85% occurring once. In regard to this clone: Antigen specificity is unknown.

Losses at the gene ends were 5 bases for V and 2 bases for J; bases not matched to a gene: 12. The CDR3 contains 16 residues. Germline V gene data show CDR1 as LNHDA and CDR2 as SQIVND (reference sequence). The sequencing sample was made of PBMCs. This chain joins TRBV19 and TRBJ2-7; TRBD1 aligns across 7 bases. The sequence was obtained from a man aged 40-50 years in good health and CMV-seropositive. CDR3 sequence: CASSLGTAGLPYEQYF. The CDR3 DNA is TGTGCCAGTAGTCTCGGGACAGCTGGACTTCCCTACGAGCAGTACTTC.